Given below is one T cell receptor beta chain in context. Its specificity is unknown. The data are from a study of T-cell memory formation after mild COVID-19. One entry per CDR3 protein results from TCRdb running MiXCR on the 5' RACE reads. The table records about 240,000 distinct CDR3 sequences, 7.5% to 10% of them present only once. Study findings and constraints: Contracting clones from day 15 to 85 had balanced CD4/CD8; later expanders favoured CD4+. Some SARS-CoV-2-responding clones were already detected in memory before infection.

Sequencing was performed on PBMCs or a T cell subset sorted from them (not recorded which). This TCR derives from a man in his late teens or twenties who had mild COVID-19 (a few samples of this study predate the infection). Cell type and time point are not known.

CDR3 loop: CASSRFIGELTEAFF. The CDR3 DNA reads TGTGCCAGCAGCCGCTTCATCGGGGAGCTAACTGAAGCTTTCTTT. The V and J genes are TRBV6-5 and TRBJ1-1; D gene ambiguous. V was pared by 6 bases and J by 5 bases, with 19 bases between. Germline V gives CDR1 MNHEY, CDR2 SVGAGI. This CDR3 contains 15 residues.